The clone carrying this T cell receptor (beta chain) was found a few times. The data were obtained in a study of T-cell reconstitution after alpha-beta-depleted transplantation in children. As it was prepared, the TCRbeta library received unique molecular identifiers. Via MiXCR, TCRdb re-called the PCR reads, giving one row per CDR3 protein. The sample includes around 200,000 distinct CDR3 sequences, around 9.6% seen only once; the top ten take about 6.2%. The CDR3 totals 13 residues. Germline CDR1 MNHEY, CDR2 SVGAGI. The ends were cut back, 6 bases at V and 7 bases at J, with 13 bases in the middle. This chain uses TRBV6-5 with TRBJ1-5; D is unclear. Material: PBMCs from the stem cell graft donor, obtained from the stem cell graft. This clonotype was sampled from a human donor who donated a stem cell graft to a child with acute lymphoblastic leukemia. Here the CDR3 reads CASSSPIGQPQHF. As DNA, the CDR3 is TGTGCCAGCAGCTCCCCGATTGGCCAGCCCCAGCATTTT.